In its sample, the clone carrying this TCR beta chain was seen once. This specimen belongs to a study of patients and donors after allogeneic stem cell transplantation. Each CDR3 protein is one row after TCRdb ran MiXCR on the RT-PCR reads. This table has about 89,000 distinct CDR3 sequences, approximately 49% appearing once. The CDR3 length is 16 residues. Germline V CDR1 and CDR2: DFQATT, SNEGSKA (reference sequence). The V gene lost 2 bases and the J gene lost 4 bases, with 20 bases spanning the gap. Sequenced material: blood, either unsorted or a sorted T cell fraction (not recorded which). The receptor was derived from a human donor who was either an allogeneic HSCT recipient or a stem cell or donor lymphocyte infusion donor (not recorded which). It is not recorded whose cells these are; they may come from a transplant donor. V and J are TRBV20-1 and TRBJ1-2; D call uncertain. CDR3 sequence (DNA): TGCAGTGCTAGATTGTCTCTAAGAGGGATTATCTATGGCTACACCTTC. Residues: CSARLSLRGIIYGYTF.